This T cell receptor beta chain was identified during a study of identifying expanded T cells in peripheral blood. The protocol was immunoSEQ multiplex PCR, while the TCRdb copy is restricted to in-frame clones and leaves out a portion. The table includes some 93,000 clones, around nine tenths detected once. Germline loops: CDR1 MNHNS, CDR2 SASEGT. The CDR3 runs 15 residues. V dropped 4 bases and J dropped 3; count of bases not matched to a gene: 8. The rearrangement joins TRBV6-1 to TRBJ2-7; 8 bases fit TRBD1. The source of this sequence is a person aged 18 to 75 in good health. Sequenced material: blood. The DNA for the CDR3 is TGTGCCAGCAGTGCATTGACAGGGGAATTCTACGAGCAGTACTTC. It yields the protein CASSALTGEFYEQYF.